This T cell receptor beta chain was sequenced in a study of blood T cell repertoires in COVID-19 (dated by TCRdb to the early 2020s). Broadly, across the study: The collaborator samples originated in the United States, Italy and Spain and spanned the acute and convalescent phases of COVID-19. The material from the prospective study consisted of cDNA or gDNA derived from T cells, B-cell-depleted T cells, or PBMCs. Subjects who had been exposed to COVID-19, were actively infected with it, or had recovered from it provided the deeply sampled blood TCRbeta repertoires that made up the dataset. A freely available public database, intended as a resource for researchers studying the immune response to SARS-CoV-2, is where the repertoires were released. The samples were drawn from the first 160 participants of the ongoing ImmuneRACE study and from 1,254 subjects provided by 6 global collaborators. Nearly every sample came with metadata listing a de-identified subject ID, COVID-19 status, age in years and sex. Where available, HLA class I and class II types were obtained from metadata supplied by the sample provider rather than from assay-based typing.

Remarks on this clone: No antigen is known for it. Base qualities are not recorded, but no much larger clone differs from it by a single base.

The collaborating institutions used their own protocols to collect whole blood in K2EDTA tubes. For TCRbeta analysis, collaborator samples were shipped as frozen whole blood, as isolated PBMCs, or as DNA extracted from either sample type. TCRbeta CDR3 regions were amplified from genomic DNA by means of the immunoSEQ Assay, a bias-controlled multiplex PCR. The authors' pipeline ran thus. The number of nucleated cells in each sample was estimated from the amplification of reference gene primers within the assay. To quantify the absolute abundance of each unique TCRbeta CDR3 rearrangement, sequence reads were collapsed and filtered. For each sample, productive Simpson clonality was calculated as the square root of Simpson's diversity index over productive rearrangements. TCRdb's version of the immuneACCESS table is confined to in-frame rearrangements and falls short of the full clone set. An unresolved V gene accounts for under half of the shortfall where checked; the remainder is of unknown origin. That table furnishes V, J and clone size, whereas the DNA furnished D and trimming. This sample gives around 20,000 clones in total; roughly 90% of them show up just once. The top ten constitute over 6.5% of the sample.

The germline V end is reduced by 3 bases and the J end by 5 bases; junction bases left unmatched: 10. CDR1 and CDR2 were assigned from the germline V gene as SGDLS and YYNGEE. The CDR3 starts with the cysteine, ends with the phenylalanine, and has 16 residues. Here the CDR3 DNA is all that survives: 48 bases in frame from base 1. What the work shows at the level of the full study, not this receptor alone: Clinical and demographic metadata were provided uncurated, with the amount varying by source and participant.

This TCR was sampled from a human donor in a cohort sampled during active COVID-19. The donor label of this sample is uncertain. The sequenced sample was peripheral blood. Rearrangement joined TRBV9 to TRBJ2-5; 10 bases in the middle match TRBD2. The DNA sequence is TGTGCCAGCAGCGCGGGAGCGGGAGGGGGAGTGGAGACCCAGTACTTC. Translated, this gives CASSAGAGGGVETQYF.